This entry lists 12 T cell receptor beta chains sequenced from one sample in a study of T cell repertoires in cytomegalovirus infection. TCRdb passed the reads through MiXCR, listing each CDR3 protein once. The sample contains approximately 500,000 distinct CDR3 sequences, approximately 26% of which appear only once. Sequenced: PBMCs. Every receptor here comes from a human donor in good health (CMV status not recorded). Some clones in this sample may be carry-over from other donors' samples.

This clonotype was observed a handful of times. The J gene is TRBJ1-1, the V gene TRBV12-3 or TRBV12-4, with D perhaps matching TRBD1 (6 bases). The CDR3 is 13 residues long. Trimming removed 4 bases from V and 2 bases from J, with 8 bases in between. CDR3 protein: CASSWGHNTEAFF. The CDR3 region has the DNA TGTGCCAGCAGTTGGGGACACAACACTGAAGCTTTCTTT.

In DNA form, the CDR3 reads TGCAGCGTTCGGGAGGCGCGCTATGGCTACACCTTC. It yields the protein CSVREARYGYTF. The rearrangement uses TRBV29-1 and TRBJ1-2; unclear D gene. The length of the CDR3 is 12 residues. The ends were cut back, 5 bases at V and 4 bases at J, with 11 bases in the middle. CDR1 is SQVTM, CDR2 ANQGSEA, per germline.

The gene calls are TRBV7-9 and TRBJ1-3; TRBD1 matches at 7 bases. CDR1 and CDR2 from the germline V gene are SEHNR and FQNEAQ (reference sequence). Trimming took 5 bases from V and 5 from J; bases not matched to a gene: 9. There are 15 residues in the CDR3. CDR3 in amino acids: CASSLLQQGRNTIYF. Written as DNA, the CDR3 is TGTGCCAGCAGCCTCCTGCAACAGGGGAGAAACACCATATATTTT.

The genes are TRBV24-1 and TRBJ2-2, with a possible D match to TRBD2 (5 bases). CDR3 length: 13 amino acids. Germline CDR1 KGHDR, CDR2 SFDVKD. V was trimmed by 9 bases and J by 6 bases, leaving 13 bases between them. The CDR3 region has the DNA TGTGCCACCCGGCCCGGGGAAGCCGGGGAGCTGTTTTTT. This translates into CATRPGEAGELFF.

This clonotype was recorded only once. This CDR3 is CASSLMTGQETQYF. In DNA, the CDR3 is TGTGCCAGCAGTTTAATGACTGGGCAAGAGACCCAGTACTTC. This rearrangement joins TRBV12-3 or TRBV12-4 to TRBJ2-5; D unclear. This CDR3 is 14 amino acids long. V lost 2 bases, J lost 2 bases, and 9 bases lay in between.

CDR3 sequence: CATSDPGTGDSGYTF. The CDR3 DNA sequence: TGTGCCACCAGTGATCCCGGGACAGGAGATTCCGGCTACACCTTC. The chain recombines TRBV24-1 with TRBJ1-2; the match to TRBD1 covers 8 bases. V trimming: 3 bases; J trimming: 8 bases; junction bases outside the gene matches: 10. Germline V gene data show CDR1 as KGHDR and CDR2 as SFDVKD. The CDR3 is made up of 15 amino acids.

This clonotype has only a few counts. The V call is TRBV5-4, the J call TRBJ1-2, with 7 positions matching TRBD1. This CDR3 contains 14 residues. CDR1 and CDR2 from the germline V gene are SGHNT and YYREEE (reference sequence). The ends lost 4 bases at V and 5 bases at J; junction bases unmatched: 8. CDR3 DNA: TGTGCCAGCAGCGGCTCAGACAGGGATTATGGCTACACCTTC. This encodes CASSGSDRDYGYTF.

This clonotype was detected a few times. The gene calls are TRBV11-1 and TRBJ1-5; D is undetermined. The CDR3 sequence is 13 residues long. V was clipped by 1 base and J by 7 bases, with 8 bases between them. Germline CDR1 reads SGHAT; CDR2 reads FQDESV (reference sequence). CDR3 DNA: TGTGCCAGCAGCTTAGGAGTCCAGCAGCCCCAGCATTTT. Encoded protein: CASSLGVQQPQHF.

This clonotype was recorded a few times. This sequence joins TRBV9 and TRBJ2-2; no clear D gene. Germline loops: CDR1 SGDLS, CDR2 YYNGEE. V was shortened by 2 bases and J by 7 bases, with 12 bases between the two germline ends. CDR3 length equals 14 residues. The CDR3 DNA follows: TGTGCCAGCAGCGTTTTGGTCTTTGGCGGGGAGCTGTTTTTT. It encodes CASSVLVFGGELFF.

The chain links TRBV7-9 to TRBJ2-6; D is undetermined. The V end lost 6 bases, the J end lost 5 bases, and 11 bases lay between the germline ends. The CDR3 runs 14 residues. Looked up from germline, CDR1 is SEHNR and CDR2 is FQNEAQ (reference sequence). CDR3 region: CASRARTWANVLTF. DNA for the CDR3: TGTGCCAGCAGGGCTAGAACTTGGGCCAACGTCCTGACTTTC.

Notes on this clonotype: A much larger clone sits a single nucleotide away, making a read error possible. The chain couples TRBV7-2 to TRBJ2-5; D is tentatively TRBD1 or TRBD2 (5 bases each). Looked up from germline, CDR1 is SGHTA and CDR2 is FQGNSA. This CDR3 region has 12 residues. The CDR3: CASSVVGETRYF. CDR3 DNA: TGTGCCAGCAGCGTTGTGGGGGAGACCCGGTACTTC.

The sample holds a few counts of this clonotype. The chain uses TRBV25-1 and TRBJ2-5; 9 nucleotides match TRBD2. Per germline, CDR1 MGHDK and CDR2 SYGVNS. The CDR3 contains 15 residues. Germline trimming cut 3 bases from V and 1 base from J; bases unmatched to any gene: 3. CDR3 bases: TGTGCCAGCAGTGATCTAGCGGGGCTCCAAGAGACCCAGTACTTC. Translating it yields CASSDLAGLQETQYF.